A selection of T cell receptor beta chains follows, all from one sample in a study of T-cell memory formation after mild COVID-19. One entry per CDR3 protein results from TCRdb running MiXCR on the 5' RACE reads. The sample includes hundreds of thousands of distinct CDR3 sequences, roughly 16% of them seen just once. The material sequenced was PBMCs or a T cell subset sorted from them (not recorded which). Receptor source: a man aged 18 to 29 who had mild COVID-19 (a few samples of this study predate the infection). Cell type and time point are not known. Each CDR3 is given with its conserved first and last residue. Fields, in order: V gene, clone size, D gene, J gene, CDR3 protein, CDR3 DNA. D genes are given only for firm matches. Expanded clones get a size class; other rows say once, few or many, or leave the size out.

>TRBV12-3/TRBV12-4|NA|TRBD2|TRBJ2-3
CASSFRGDFTDTQYF
TGTGCCAGCAGTTTTCGGGGGGACTTCACAGATACGCAGTATTTT
>TRBV11-2|few|NA|TRBJ1-4
CASSLARGRGEKLFF
TGTGCCAGCAGCTTAGCGCGGGGGCGAGGTGAAAAACTGTTTTTT
>TRBV20-1|many|NA|TRBJ1-5
CSASPDSNQPQHF
TGCAGTGCTAGTCCAGATAGCAATCAGCCCCAGCATTTT
>TRBV19|NA|NA|TRBJ1-3
CASSPPFLGNTIYF
TGTGCCAGTAGTCCCCCCTTCCTCGGAAACACCATATATTTT
>TRBV12-3/TRBV12-4|few|NA|TRBJ2-5
CASSFRQEWETQYF
TGTGCCAGCAGTTTTCGGCAGGAATGGGAGACCCAGTACTTC
>TRBV4-1|NA|TRBD1|TRBJ1-4
CASSQERGTGNEKLFF
TGCGCCAGCAGCCAAGAGAGAGGGACAGGGAATGAAAAACTGTTTTTT
>TRBV29-1|many|TRBD2|TRBJ2-3
CSVTSGGTRNTQYF
TGCAGCGTTACCAGCGGGGGGACAAGAAATACGCAGTATTTT
>TRBV7-6|NA|NA|TRBJ2-3
CASSFSNRGRDTQYF
TGTGCCAGCAGCTTTTCTAACAGAGGCCGAGATACGCAGTATTTT
>TRBV5-1|few|NA|TRBJ2-3
CASIPGRMSTDTQYF
TGCGCCAGCATCCCGGGACGGATGAGCACAGATACGCAGTATTTT
>TRBV12-3/TRBV12-4|NA|NA|TRBJ1-1
CASRTRGRGNTEAFF
TGTGCCAGCAGGACCCGAGGTAGGGGGAACACTGAAGCTTTCTTT
>TRBV6-5|few|NA|TRBJ1-4
CASSYRRAAQDEKLFF
TGTGCCAGCAGTTACCGACGGGCGGCGCAGGATGAAAAACTGTTTTTT
>TRBV4-1|NA|NA|TRBJ1-2
CASSQIGFGYTF
TGCGCCAGCAGCCAGATTGGTTTTGGCTACACCTTC
>TRBV12-3/TRBV12-4|many|TRBD1|TRBJ2-5
CASSSPRTGGAETQYF
TGTGCCAGCAGTTCCCCTCGGACAGGGGGCGCTGAGACCCAGTACTTC
>TRBV5-1|few|NA|TRBJ1-2
CASSLQQGYGYTF
TGCGCCAGCAGCCTCCAACAGGGCTATGGCTACACCTTC
>TRBV2|few|NA|TRBJ2-2
CASFVRDLPGELFF
TGTGCCAGCTTCGTCAGGGATCTGCCCGGGGAGCTGTTTTTT
>TRBV29-1|NA|NA|TRBJ2-1
CSGAGTSLGYNEQFF
TGCAGCGGGGCAGGGACGTCTCTTGGTTACAATGAGCAGTTCTTC
>TRBV15|NA|NA|TRBJ1-2
CATSRDRGRPTF
TGTGCCACCAGCAGAGATCGGGGCAGACCCACCTTC
>TRBV11-2|NA|NA|TRBJ2-2
CASSFSETGELFF
TGTGCCAGCAGCTTTTCTGAGACCGGGGAGCTGTTTTTT
>TRBV7-3|few|NA|TRBJ2-5
CASSLRAGWETQYF
TGTGCCAGCAGCTTAAGAGCAGGGTGGGAGACCCAGTACTTC
>TRBV7-2|many|TRBD2|TRBJ2-3
CASSLALAGGADTQYF
TGTGCCAGCAGCTTAGCGCTAGCGGGGGGGGCAGATACGCAGTATTTT
>TRBV25-1|NA|TRBD1|TRBJ1-5
CASSGRQGGKQPQHF
TGTGCCAGCAGTGGGAGACAGGGCGGAAAGCAGCCCCAGCATTTT
>TRBV6-5|few|NA|TRBJ1-1
CASSYRGNTEAFF
TGTGCCAGCAGTTACAGAGGAAACACTGAAGCTTTCTTT
>TRBV2|NA|TRBD2|TRBJ2-1
CASSASGLAGARSYNEQFF
TGTGCCAGCAGTGCATCGGGACTAGCGGGGGCGCGCTCCTACAATGAGCAGTTCTTC
>TRBV20-1|NA|TRBD1|TRBJ2-2
CSALIQPGTGPTGELFF
TGCAGTGCTTTGATACAGCCGGGGACAGGGCCCACCGGGGAGCTGTTTTTT
>TRBV7-2|few|NA|TRBJ2-1
CASSLYRPGEGNYNEQFF
TGTGCCAGCAGCTTATATCGGCCAGGAGAAGGGAATTACAATGAGCAGTTCTTC
>TRBV7-2|many|NA|TRBJ1-5
CASSKDPNQPQHF
TGTGCCAGCAGCAAAGATCCCAATCAGCCCCAGCATTTT
>TRBV6-2/TRBV6-3|few|NA|TRBJ1-2
CASSTPRGYYGYTF
TGTGCCAGCAGTACCCCCAGAGGCTACTATGGCTACACCTTC
>TRBV29-1|NA|NA|TRBJ1-2
CSVESGFQTNYGYTF
TGCAGCGTTGAATCGGGTTTTCAAACTAACTATGGCTACACCTTC
>TRBV27|NA|TRBD1|TRBJ2-5
CASSLTGLEAQYF
TGTGCCAGCAGTCTGACAGGGTTGGAGGCCCAGTACTTC
>TRBV5-1|few|TRBD2|TRBJ2-3
CASSSGAGGSTDTQYF
TGCGCCAGCAGCTCTGGAGCGGGGGGAAGCACAGATACGCAGTATTTT
>TRBV29-1|NA|TRBD1|TRBJ1-5
CSVSQGLLGNQPQHF
TGCAGCGTCTCACAGGGGTTATTAGGCAATCAGCCCCAGCATTTT
>TRBV6-2/TRBV6-3|NA|NA|TRBJ1-1
CASSLRFFSGAFF
TGTGCCAGCAGTTTACGATTCTTCAGCGGGGCTTTCTTT
>TRBV29-1|NA|NA|TRBJ2-3
CSVELAGARLGTDTQYF
TGCAGCGTTGAACTGGCGGGGGCCCGACTCGGGACAGATACGCAGTATTTT
>TRBV6-5|NA|NA|TRBJ2-5
CASSYAPTAAETQYF
TGTGCCAGCAGTTACGCGCCGACTGCCGCGGAGACCCAGTACTTC
>TRBV12-3/TRBV12-4|many|NA|TRBJ1-5
CASSLAAGRIVNQPQHF
TGTGCCAGCAGTTTGGCGGCCGGGCGGATAGTCAATCAGCCCCAGCATTTT
>TRBV30|few|NA|TRBJ2-7
CAWSVPGARDEQYF
TGTGCCTGGAGTGTCCCGGGGGCAAGGGACGAGCAGTACTTC
>TRBV7-9|many|NA|TRBJ1-2
CASSEQVYGYTF
TGTGCCAGCAGCGAACAAGTTTATGGCTACACCTTC
>TRBV15|NA|NA|TRBJ1-6
CATSRDQDSPLHF
TGTGCCACCAGCAGAGATCAGGATTCACCCCTCCACTTT
>TRBV9|NA|NA|TRBJ1-1
CASSVPGATEAFF
TGTGCCAGCAGCGTACCGGGTGCCACTGAAGCTTTCTTT
>TRBV6-1|few|TRBD1|TRBJ2-2
CANGQGAGELFF
TGTGCCAACGGACAGGGGGCCGGGGAGCTGTTTTTT
>TRBV6-5|few|TRBD1|TRBJ2-2
CASDSMTGNGELFF
TGTGCCAGTGACTCCATGACAGGGAATGGGGAGCTGTTTTTT
>TRBV10-3|NA|NA|TRBJ1-1
CAVWGSLNTEAFF
TGTGCCGTATGGGGGAGCCTGAACACTGAAGCTTTCTTT
>TRBV20-1|many|TRBD1|TRBJ1-2
CSARDLGQALKGGYTF
TGCAGTGCTAGAGATCTCGGACAGGCGCTGAAAGGTGGCTACACCTTC
>TRBV5-1|few|NA|TRBJ2-2
CASSGEPNTGELFF
TGCGCCAGCAGCGGGGAACCGAACACCGGGGAGCTGTTTTTT
>TRBV15|NA|TRBD1|TRBJ2-2
CATSRDVFGQGRTGELFF
TGTGCCACCAGCAGAGATGTATTCGGACAGGGCCGCACCGGGGAGCTGTTTTTT
>TRBV12-3/TRBV12-4|few|NA|TRBJ2-5
CASSSPSLLPETQYF
TGTGCCAGCAGTTCTCCCTCACTACTCCCGGAGACCCAGTACTTC